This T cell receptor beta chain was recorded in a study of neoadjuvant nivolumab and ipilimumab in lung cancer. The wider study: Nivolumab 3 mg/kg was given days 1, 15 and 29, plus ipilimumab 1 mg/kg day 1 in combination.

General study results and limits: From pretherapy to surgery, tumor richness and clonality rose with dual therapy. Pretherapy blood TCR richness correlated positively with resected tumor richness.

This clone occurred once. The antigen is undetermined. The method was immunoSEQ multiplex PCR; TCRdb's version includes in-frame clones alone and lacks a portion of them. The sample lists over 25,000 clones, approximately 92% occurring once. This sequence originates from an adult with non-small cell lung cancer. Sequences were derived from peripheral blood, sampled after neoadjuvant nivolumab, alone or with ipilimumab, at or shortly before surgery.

CDR3 protein: CASSLSWTNEKLFF. The CDR3 coding sequence is TGTGCCAGCAGCTTAAGTTGGACTAATGAAAAACTGTTTTTT. V is TRBV11-2 and J is TRBJ1-4, with unresolved D. Trimming left V 2 bases short and J 2 bases short, with 6 bases between. The CDR3 length is 14 residues. Germline V gene lookup returns CDR1 SGHAT and CDR2 FQNNGV.